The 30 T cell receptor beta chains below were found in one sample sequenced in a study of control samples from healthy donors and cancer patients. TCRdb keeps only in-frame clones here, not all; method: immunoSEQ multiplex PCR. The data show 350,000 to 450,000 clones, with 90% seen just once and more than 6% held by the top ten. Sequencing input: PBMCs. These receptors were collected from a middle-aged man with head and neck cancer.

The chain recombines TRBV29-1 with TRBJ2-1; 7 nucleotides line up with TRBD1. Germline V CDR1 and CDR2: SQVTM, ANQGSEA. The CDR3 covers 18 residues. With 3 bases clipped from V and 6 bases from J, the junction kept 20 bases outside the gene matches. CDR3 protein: CSVDDVVKTGLGGNEQFF. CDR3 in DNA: TGCAGCGTTGATGACGTTGTTAAGACAGGGTTAGGAGGCAATGAGCAGTTCTTC.

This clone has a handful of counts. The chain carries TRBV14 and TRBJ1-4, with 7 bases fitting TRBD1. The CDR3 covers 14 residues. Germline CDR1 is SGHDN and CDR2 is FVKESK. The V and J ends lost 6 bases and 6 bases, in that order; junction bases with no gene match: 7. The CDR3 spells CASSQTGWYEKLFF. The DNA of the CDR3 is TGTGCCAGCAGTCAGACAGGGTGGTATGAAAAACTGTTTTTT.

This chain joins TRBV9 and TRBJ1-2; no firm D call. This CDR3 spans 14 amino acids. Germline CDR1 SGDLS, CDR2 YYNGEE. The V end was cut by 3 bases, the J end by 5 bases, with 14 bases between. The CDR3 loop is CASSERDLGYGYTF. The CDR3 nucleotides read TGTGCCAGCAGCGAAAGGGATCTGGGGTATGGCTACACCTTC.

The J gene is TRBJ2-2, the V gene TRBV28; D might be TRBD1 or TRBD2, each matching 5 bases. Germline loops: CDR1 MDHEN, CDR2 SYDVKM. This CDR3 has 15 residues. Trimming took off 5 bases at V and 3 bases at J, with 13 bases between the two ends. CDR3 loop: CASSPPGPYTGELFF. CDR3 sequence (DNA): TGTGCCAGCAGTCCCCCGGGACCCTACACCGGGGAGCTGTTTTTT.

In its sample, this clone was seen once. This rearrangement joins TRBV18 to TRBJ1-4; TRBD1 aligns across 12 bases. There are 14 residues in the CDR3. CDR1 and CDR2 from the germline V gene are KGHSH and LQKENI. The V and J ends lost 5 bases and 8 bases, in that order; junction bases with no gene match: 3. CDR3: CASSSGTGGEKLFF. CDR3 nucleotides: TGTGCCAGCTCATCCGGGACAGGGGGCGAAAAACTGTTTTTT.

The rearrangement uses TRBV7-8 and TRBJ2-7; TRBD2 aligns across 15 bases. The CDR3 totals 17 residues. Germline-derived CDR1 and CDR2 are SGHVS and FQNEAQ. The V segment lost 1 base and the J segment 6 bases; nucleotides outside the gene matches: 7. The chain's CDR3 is CASSLGGLAGGRGEQYF. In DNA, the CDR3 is TGTGCCAGCAGCTTAGGGGGACTAGCGGGAGGTCGAGGCGAGCAGTACTTC.

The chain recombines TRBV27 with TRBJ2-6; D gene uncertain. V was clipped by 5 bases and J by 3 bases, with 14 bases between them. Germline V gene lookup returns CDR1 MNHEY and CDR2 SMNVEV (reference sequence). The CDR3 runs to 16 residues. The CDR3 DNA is TGTGCCAGCAGTCCATGGAGAGTGGATGGGGCCAACGTCCTGACTTTC. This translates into CASSPWRVDGANVLTF.

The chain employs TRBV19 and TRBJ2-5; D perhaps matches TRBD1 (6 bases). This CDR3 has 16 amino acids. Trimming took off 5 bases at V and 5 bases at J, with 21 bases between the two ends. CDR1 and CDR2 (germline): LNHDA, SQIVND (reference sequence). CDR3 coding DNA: TGTGCCAGTAGTTCCCAATCAGGGGCCGGTTGGGAGACCCAGTACTTC. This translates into CASSSQSGAGWETQYF.

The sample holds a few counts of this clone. CDR3 region: CASSEGGAGGHNQPQHF. As DNA, the CDR3 is TGTGCCAGCAGTGAAGGGGGTGCCGGGGGCCACAATCAGCCCCAGCATTTT. The rearrangement uses TRBV2 and TRBJ1-5; the D gene is possibly TRBD1 (6 bases). The V and J ends lost 1 base and 3 bases respectively, with 16 bases between them. The CDR3 contains 17 residues. The germline V gene encodes CDR1 SNHLY and CDR2 FYNNEI.

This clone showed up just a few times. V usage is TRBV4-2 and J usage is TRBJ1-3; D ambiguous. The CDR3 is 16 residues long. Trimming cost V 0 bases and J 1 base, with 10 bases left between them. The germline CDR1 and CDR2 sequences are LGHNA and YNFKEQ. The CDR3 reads CASSQDYSFSGNTIYF. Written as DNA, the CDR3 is TGTGCCAGCAGCCAAGATTACAGCTTTTCTGGAAACACCATATATTTT.

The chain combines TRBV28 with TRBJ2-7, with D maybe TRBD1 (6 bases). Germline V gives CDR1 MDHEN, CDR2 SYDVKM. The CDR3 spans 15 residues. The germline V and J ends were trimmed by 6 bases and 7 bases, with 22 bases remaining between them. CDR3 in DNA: TGTGCCAGCAGAGATACAGGGAGAAATACGGGGGAGCAGTACTTC. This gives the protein CASRDTGRNTGEQYF.

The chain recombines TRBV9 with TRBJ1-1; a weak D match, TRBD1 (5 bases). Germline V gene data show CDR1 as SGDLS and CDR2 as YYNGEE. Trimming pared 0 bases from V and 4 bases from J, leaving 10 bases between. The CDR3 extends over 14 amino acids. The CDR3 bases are TGTGCCAGCAGCGTAGCCGGACAAGGCACTGAAGCTTTCTTT. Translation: CASSVAGQGTEAFF.

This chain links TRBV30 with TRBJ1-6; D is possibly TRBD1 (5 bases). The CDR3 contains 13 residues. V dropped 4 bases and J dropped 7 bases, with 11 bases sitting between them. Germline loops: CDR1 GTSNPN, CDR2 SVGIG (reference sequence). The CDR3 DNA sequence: TGTGCCTGGAACAGGTTGCGAAATTCACCCCTCCACTTT. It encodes CAWNRLRNSPLHF.

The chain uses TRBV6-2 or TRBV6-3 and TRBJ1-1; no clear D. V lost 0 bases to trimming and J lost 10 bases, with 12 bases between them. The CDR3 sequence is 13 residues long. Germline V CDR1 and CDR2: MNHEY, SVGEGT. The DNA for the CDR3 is TGTGCCAGCAGTTACTCCGGACCTGGTAGAGCTTTCTTT. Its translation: CASSYSGPGRAFF.

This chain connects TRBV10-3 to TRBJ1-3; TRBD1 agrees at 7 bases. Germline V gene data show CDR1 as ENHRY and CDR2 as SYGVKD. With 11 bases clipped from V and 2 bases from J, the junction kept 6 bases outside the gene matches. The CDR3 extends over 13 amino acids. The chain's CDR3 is CALRQGPGNTIYF. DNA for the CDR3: TGTGCCCTAAGACAGGGACCTGGAAACACCATATATTTT.

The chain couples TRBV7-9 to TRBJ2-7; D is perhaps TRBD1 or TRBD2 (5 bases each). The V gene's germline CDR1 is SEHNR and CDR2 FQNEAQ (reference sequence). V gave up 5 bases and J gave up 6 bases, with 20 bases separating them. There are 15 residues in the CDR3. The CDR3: CASSSRDPGPGEQYF. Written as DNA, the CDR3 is TGTGCCAGCAGCAGCCGGGACCCTGGACCCGGCGAGCAGTACTTC.

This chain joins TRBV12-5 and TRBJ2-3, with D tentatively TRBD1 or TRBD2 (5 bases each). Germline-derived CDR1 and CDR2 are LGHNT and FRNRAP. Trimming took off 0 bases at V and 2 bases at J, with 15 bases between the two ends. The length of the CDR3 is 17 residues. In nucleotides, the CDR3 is TGTGCTAGTGGTTTGGTACCCCGGGACGGACACACAGATACGCAGTATTTT. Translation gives CASGLVPRDGHTDTQYF.

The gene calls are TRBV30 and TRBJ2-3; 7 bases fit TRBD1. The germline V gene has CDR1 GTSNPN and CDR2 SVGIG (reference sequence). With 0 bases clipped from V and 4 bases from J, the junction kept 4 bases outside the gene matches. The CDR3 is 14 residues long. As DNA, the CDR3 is TGTGCCTGGAGTGTAACAGGGGCGGCAGATACGCAGTATTTT. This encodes CAWSVTGAADTQYF.

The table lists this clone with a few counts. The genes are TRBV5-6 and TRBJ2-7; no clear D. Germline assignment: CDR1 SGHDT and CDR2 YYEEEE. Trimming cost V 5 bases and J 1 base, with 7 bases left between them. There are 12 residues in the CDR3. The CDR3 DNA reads TGTGCCAGCAGTTCCGGGTCCTACGAGCAGTACTTC. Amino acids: CASSSGSYEQYF. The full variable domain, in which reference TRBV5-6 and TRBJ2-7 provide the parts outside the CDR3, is DAGVTQSPTHLIKTRGQQVTLRCSPKSGHDTVSWYQQALGQGPQFIFQYYEEEERQRGNFPDRFSGHQFPNYSSELNVNALLLGDSALYLCASSSGSYEQYFGPGTRLTVT.

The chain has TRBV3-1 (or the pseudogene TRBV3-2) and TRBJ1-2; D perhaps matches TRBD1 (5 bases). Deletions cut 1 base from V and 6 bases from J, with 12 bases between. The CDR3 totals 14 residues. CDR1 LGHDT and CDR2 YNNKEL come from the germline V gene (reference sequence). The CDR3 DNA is TGTGCCAGCAGCCAAGGTCAGGGAACTAATGGCTACACCTTC. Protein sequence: CASSQGQGTNGYTF.

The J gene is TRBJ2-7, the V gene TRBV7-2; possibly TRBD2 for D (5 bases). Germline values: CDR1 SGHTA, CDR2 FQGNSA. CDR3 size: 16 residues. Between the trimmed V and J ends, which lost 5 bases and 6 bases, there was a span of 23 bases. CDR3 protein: CASSVGGKVRGGEQYF. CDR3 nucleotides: TGTGCCAGCAGCGTAGGCGGTAAGGTTCGGGGTGGCGAGCAGTACTTC.

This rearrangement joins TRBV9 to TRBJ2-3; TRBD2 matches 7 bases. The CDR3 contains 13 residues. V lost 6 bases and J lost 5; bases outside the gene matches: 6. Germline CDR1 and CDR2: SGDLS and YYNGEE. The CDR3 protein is CASMAGVEDTQYF. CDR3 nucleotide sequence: TGTGCCAGCATGGCGGGAGTAGAAGATACGCAGTATTTT.

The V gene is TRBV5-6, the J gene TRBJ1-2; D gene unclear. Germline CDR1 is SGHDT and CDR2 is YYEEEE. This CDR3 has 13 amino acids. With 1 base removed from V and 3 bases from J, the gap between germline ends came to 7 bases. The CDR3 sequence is CASSLTAHYGYTF. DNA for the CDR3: TGTGCCAGCAGCTTGACAGCACACTATGGCTACACCTTC.

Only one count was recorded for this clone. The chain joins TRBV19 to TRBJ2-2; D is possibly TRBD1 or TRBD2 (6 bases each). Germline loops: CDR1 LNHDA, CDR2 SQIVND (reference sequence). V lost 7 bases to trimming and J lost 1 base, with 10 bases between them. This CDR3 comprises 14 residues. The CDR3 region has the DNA TGTGCCAGTAACGCGGGACAGAACACCGGGGAGCTGTTTTTT. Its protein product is CASNAGQNTGELFF. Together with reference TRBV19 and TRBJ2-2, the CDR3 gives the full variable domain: DGGITQSPKYLFRKEGQNVTLSCEQNLNHDAMYWYRQDPGQGLRLIYYSQIVNDFQKGDIAEGYSVSREKKESFPLTVTSAQKNPTAFYLCASNAGQNTGELFFGEGSRLTVL.

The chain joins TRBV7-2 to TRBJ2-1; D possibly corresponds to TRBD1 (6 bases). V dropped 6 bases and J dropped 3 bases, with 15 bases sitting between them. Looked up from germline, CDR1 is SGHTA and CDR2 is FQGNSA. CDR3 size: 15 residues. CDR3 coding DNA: TGTGCCAGCAGTTCCGGGACACCCCGCTACAATGAGCAGTTCTTC. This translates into CASSSGTPRYNEQFF.

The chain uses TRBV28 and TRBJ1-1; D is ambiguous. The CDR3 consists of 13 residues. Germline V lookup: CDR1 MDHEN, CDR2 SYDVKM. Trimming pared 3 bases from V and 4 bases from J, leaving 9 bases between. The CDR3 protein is CASSLQVGTEAFF. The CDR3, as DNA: TGTGCCAGCAGTTTGCAGGTAGGCACTGAAGCTTTCTTT.

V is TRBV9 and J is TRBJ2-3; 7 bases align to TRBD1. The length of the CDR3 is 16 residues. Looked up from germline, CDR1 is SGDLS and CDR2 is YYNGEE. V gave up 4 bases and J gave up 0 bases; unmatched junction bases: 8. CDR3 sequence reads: CASSPRTGASTDTQYF. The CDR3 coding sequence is TGTGCCAGCAGCCCCCGGACAGGAGCTAGCACAGATACGCAGTATTTT.

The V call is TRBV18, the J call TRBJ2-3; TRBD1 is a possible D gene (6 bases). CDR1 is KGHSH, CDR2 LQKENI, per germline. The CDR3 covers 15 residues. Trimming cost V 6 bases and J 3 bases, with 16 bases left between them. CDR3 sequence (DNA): TGTGCCAGCTCCCCAAATCTAGGGGGAACAGATACGCAGTATTTT. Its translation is CASSPNLGGTDTQYF.

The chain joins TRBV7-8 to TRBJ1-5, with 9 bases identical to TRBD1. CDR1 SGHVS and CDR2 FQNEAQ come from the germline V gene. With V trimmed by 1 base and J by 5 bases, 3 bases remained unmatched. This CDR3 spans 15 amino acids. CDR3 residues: CASSLGTGADQPQHF. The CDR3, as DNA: TGTGCCAGCAGCTTAGGGACAGGGGCGGATCAGCCCCAGCATTTT.

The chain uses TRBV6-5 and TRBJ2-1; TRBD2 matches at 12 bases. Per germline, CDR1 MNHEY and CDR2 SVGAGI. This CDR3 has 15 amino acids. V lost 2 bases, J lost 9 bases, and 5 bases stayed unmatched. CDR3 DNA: TGTGCCAGCAGTTACGTGGCTAGCGGGGGGGTTGAGCAGTTCTTC. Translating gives CASSYVASGGVEQFF.